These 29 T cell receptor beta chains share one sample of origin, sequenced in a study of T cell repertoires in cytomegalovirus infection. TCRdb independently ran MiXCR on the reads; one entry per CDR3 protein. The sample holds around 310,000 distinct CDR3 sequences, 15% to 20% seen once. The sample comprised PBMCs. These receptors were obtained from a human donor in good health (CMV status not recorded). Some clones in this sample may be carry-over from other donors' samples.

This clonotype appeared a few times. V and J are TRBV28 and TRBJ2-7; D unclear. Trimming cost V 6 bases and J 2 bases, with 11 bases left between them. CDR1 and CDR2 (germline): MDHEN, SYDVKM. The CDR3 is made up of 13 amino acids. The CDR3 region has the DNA TGTGCCAGCAGCCTACAGACCACCTACGAGCAGTACTTC. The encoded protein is CASSLQTTYEQYF.

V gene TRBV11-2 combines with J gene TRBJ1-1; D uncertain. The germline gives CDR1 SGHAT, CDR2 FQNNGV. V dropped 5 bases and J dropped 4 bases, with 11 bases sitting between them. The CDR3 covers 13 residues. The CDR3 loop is CASSIQEVTEAFF. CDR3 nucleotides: TGTGCCAGCAGCATCCAAGAAGTCACTGAAGCTTTCTTT.

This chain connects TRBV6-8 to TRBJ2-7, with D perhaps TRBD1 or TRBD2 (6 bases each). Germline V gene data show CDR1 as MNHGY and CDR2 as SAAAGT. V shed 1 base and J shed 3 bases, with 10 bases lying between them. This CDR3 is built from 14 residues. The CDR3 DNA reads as TGTGCCAGCAGTTACTACAGGGAGGACTACGAGCAGTACTTC. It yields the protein CASSYYREDYEQYF.

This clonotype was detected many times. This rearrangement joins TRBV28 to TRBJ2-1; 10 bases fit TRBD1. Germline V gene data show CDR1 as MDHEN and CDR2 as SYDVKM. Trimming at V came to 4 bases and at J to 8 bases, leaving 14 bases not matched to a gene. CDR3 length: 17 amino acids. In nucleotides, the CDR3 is TGTGCCAGCAGTTGGGGCGGTTTAGGACAGGGGGGCGATGAGCAGTTCTTC. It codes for CASSWGGLGQGGDEQFF.

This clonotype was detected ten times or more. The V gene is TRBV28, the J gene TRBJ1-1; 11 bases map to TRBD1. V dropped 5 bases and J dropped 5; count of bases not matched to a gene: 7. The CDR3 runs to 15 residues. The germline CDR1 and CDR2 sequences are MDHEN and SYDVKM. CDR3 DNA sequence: TGTGCCAGCAGTACACCCGGGACAGGGGGAACTGAAGCTTTCTTT. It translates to CASSTPGTGGTEAFF.

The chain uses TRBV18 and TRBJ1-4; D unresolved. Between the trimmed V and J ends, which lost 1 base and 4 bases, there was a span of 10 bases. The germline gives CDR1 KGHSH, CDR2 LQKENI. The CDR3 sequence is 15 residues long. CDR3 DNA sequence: TGTGCCAGCTCACCACAATCACAGCTTAATGAAAAACTGTTTTTT. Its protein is CASSPQSQLNEKLFF. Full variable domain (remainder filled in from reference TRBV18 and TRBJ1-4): NAGVMQNPRHLVRRRGQEARLRCSPMKGHSHVYWYRQLPEEGLKFMVYLQKENIIDESGMPKERFSAEFPKEGPSILRIQQVVRGDSAAYFCASSPQSQLNEKLFFGSGTQLSVL.

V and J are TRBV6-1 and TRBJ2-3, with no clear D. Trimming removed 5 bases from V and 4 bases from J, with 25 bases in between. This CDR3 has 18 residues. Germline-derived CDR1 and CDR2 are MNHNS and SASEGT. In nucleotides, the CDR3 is TGTGCCAGCAGTACCCTTCGCCGGGCAGCGAACGCGGCAGATACGCAGTATTTT. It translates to CASSTLRRAANAADTQYF.

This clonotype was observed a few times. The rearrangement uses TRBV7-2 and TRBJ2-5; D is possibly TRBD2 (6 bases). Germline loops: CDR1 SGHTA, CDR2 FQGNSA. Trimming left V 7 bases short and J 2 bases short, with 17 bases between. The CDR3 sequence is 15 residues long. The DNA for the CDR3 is TGTGCCAGCATCGATCGACTAGTACCACAAGAGACCCAGTACTTC. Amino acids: CASIDRLVPQETQYF.

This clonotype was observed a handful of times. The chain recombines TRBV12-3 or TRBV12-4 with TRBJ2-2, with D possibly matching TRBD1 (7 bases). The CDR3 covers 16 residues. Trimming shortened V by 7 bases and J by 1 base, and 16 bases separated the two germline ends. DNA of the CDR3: TGTGCCAGCACTCCGACCAGGGGGGAGAACACCGGGGAGCTGTTTTTT. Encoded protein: CASTPTRGENTGELFF.

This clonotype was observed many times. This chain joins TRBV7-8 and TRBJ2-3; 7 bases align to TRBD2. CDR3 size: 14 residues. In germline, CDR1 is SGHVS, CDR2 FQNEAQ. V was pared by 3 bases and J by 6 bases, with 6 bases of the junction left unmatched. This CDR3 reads CASSLRAGLDTQYF. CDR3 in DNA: TGTGCCAGCAGCTTGAGAGCGGGGTTGGATACGCAGTATTTT.

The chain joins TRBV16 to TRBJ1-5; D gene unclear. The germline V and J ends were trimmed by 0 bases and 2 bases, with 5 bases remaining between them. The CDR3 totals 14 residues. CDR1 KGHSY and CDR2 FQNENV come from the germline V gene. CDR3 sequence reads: CASSQSTGNQPQHF. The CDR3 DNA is TGTGCCAGCAGCCAATCTACGGGCAATCAGCCCCAGCATTTT.

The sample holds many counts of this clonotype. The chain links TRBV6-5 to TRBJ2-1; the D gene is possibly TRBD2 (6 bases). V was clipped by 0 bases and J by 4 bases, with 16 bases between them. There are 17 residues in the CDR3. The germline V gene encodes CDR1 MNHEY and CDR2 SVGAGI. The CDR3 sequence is CASSYSKGTSLYNEQFF. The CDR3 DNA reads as TGTGCCAGCAGTTACTCAAAGGGGACTTCCCTATACAATGAGCAGTTCTTC.

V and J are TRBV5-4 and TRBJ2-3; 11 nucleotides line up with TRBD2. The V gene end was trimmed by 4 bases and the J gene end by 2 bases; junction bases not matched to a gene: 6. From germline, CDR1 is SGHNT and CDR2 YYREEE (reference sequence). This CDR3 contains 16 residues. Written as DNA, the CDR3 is TGTGCCAGCAGCGAGCGACTAGCGGGGCCCACAGATACGCAGTATTTT. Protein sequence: CASSERLAGPTDTQYF.

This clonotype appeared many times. In nucleotides, the CDR3 is TGTGCCAGCAGTTGGGGGGGGGGATCAAATCAGCCCCAGCATTTT. It yields the protein CASSWGGGSNQPQHF. The genes are TRBV28 and TRBJ1-5; D perhaps matches TRBD1 (5 bases). Germline loops: CDR1 MDHEN, CDR2 SYDVKM. V was trimmed by 4 bases and J by 4 bases, leaving 14 bases between them. The CDR3 runs 15 residues.

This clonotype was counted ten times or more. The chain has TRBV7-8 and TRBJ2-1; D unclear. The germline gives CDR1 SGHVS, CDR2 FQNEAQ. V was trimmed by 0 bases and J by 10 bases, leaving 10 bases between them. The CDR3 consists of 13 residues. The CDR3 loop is CASSLAPNWEQFF. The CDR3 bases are TGTGCCAGCAGCTTAGCCCCAAACTGGGAGCAGTTCTTC.

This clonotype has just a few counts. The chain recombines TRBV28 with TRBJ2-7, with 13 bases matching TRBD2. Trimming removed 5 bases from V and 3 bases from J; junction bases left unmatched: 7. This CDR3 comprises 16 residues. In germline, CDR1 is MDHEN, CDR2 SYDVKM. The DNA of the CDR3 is TGTGCCAGCAGTCCAGTGGGACTAGCGGGGCACTACGAGCAGTACTTC. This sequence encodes CASSPVGLAGHYEQYF.

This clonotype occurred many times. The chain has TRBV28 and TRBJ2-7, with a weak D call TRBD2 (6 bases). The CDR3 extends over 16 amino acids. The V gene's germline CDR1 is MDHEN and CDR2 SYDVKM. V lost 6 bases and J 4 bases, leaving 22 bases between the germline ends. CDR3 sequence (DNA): TGTGCCAGCAGCCCCTCCGCAGTGGGGGGAGAGTACGAGCAGTACTTC. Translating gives CASSPSAVGGEYEQYF.

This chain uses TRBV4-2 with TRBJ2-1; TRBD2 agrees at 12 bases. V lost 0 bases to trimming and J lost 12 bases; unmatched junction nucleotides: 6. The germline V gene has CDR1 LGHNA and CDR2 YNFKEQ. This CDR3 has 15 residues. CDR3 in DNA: TGTGCCAGCAGCCAAGATAGGGCTAGCGGGGGGGTGCAGTTCTTC. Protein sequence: CASSQDRASGGVQFF.

The CDR3 spells CASTYRTTDTQYF. The CDR3 nucleotides read TGTGCCAGCACGTACAGAACCACAGATACGCAGTATTTT. The rearrangement uses TRBV2 and TRBJ2-3, with no clear D. Germline CDR1 and CDR2: SNHLY and FYNNEI. The CDR3 runs 13 residues. Trimming pared 7 bases from V and 2 bases from J, leaving 10 bases between. Together with reference TRBV2 and TRBJ2-3, the CDR3 gives the full variable domain: EPEVTQTPSHQVTQMGQEVILRCVPISNHLYFYWYRQILGQKVEFLVSFYNNEISEKSEIFDDQFSVERPDGSNFTLKIRSTKLEDSAMYFCASTYRTTDTQYFGPGTRLTVL.

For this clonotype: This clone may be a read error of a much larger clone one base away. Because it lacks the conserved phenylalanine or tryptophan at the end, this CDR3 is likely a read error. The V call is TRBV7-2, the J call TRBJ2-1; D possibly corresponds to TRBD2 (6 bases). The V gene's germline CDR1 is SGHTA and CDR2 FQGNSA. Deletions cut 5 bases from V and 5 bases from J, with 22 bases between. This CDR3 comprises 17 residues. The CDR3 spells CASSRGRLLWGHNEQFI. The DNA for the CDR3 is TGTGCCAGCAGCCGAGGGAGGTTATTATGGGGCCACAATGAGCAGTTCATC.

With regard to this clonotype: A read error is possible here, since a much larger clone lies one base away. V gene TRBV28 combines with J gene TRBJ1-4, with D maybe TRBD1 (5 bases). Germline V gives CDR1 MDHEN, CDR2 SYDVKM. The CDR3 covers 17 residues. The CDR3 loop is CASSSTGARATNENLFF. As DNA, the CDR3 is TGTGCCAGCAGTTCAACTGGAGCCAGGGCAACTAATGAAAACCTGTTTTTT.

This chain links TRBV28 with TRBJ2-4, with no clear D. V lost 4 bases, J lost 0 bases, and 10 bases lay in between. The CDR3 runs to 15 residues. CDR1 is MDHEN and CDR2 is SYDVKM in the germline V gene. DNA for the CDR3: TGTGCCAGCAGTTCCCGACGGATAGCCAAAAACATTCAGTACTTC. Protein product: CASSSRRIAKNIQYF.

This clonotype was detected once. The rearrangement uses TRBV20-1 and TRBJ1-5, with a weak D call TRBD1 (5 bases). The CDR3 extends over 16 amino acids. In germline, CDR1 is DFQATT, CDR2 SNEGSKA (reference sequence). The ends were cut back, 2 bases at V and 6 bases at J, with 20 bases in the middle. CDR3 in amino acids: CSARKFGATFTQPQHF. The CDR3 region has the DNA TGCAGTGCTAGAAAGTTCGGGGCAACGTTCACTCAGCCCCAGCATTTT.

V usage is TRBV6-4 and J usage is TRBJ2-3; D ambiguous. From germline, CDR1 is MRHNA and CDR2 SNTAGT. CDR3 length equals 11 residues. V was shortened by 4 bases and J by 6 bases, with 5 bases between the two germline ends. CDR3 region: CASSVGDTQYF. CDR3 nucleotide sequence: TGTGCCAGCAGTGTTGGCGATACGCAGTATTTT.

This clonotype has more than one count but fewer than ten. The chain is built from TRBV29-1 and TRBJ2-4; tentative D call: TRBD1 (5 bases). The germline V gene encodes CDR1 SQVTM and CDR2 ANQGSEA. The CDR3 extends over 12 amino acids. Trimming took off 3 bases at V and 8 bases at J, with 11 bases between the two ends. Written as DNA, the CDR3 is TGCAGCGTTGAGCCCCAAGGGGACATTCAGTACTTC. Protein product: CSVEPQGDIQYF.

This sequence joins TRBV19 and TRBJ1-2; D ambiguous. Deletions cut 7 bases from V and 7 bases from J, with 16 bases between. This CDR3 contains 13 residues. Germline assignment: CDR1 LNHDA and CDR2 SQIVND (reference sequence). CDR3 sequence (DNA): TGTGCCAGTACCCTTAAGGGTTCGGGTGGCTACACCTTC. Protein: CASTLKGSGGYTF.

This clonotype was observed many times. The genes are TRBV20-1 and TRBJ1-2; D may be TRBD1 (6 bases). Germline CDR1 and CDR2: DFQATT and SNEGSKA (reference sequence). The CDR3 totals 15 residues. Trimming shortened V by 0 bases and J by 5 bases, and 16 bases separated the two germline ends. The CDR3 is CSARERLGGPYGYTF. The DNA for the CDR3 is TGCAGTGCTAGAGAACGACTTGGGGGGCCTTATGGCTACACCTTC.

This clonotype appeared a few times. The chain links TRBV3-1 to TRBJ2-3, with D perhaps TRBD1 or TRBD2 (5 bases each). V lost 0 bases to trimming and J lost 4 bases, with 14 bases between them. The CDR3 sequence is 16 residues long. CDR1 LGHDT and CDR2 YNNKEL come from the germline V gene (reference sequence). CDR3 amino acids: CASSQDQGVGADTQYF. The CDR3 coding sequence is TGTGCCAGCAGCCAAGATCAAGGAGTGGGGGCAGATACGCAGTATTTT.

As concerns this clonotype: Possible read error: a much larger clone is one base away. CDR3 sequence: CASSLAASGEEETQYF. The CDR3 coding sequence is TGTGCTAGCAGCTTAGCGGCTAGCGGGGAGGAAGAGACCCAGTACTTC. The rearrangement joins TRBV7-6 to TRBJ2-5; 9 nucleotides line up with TRBD2. The CDR3 consists of 16 residues. Germline loops: CDR1 SGHVS, CDR2 FNYEAQ.